Following are 22 T cell receptor beta chains from one sample sequenced in a study of PD-1 blockade in classical Hodgkin lymphoma. Regarding time point: cycle 4 day 1 (C4D1), after 5 to 7 weeks of nivolumab. Every patient was affected by relapse after autologous stem cell transplantation, while exposure to brentuximab vedotin was not uniform. Investigators isolated CD4+ T cells from thawed PBMCs through magnetic negative selection. Clones were read by immunoSEQ multiplex PCR, and TCRdb kept only the in-frame ones, dropping some. The data show over 15,000 clones, 70% to 75% seen once. The material sequenced was CD4+ T cells from blood, taken before the fourth cycle of nivolumab. The receptors come from a human donor with classical Hodgkin lymphoma.

This clone was observed a handful of times. The chain couples TRBV19 to TRBJ2-6, with no clear D. The V gene's germline CDR1 is LNHDA and CDR2 SQIVND (reference sequence). Trimming removed 7 bases at V and 1 base at J, with 11 bases between. CDR3 length equals 15 residues. The DNA for the CDR3 is TGTGCCAGTAAAGGGCAGGATTCTGGGGCCAACGTCCTGACTTTC. It codes for CASKGQDSGANVLTF.

The rearrangement uses TRBV2 and TRBJ1-1, with TRBD1 matching 7 bases. This CDR3 spans 13 amino acids. The germline V gene has CDR1 SNHLY and CDR2 FYNNEI. Trimming removed 7 bases from V and 6 bases from J; junction bases left unmatched: 8. CDR3 region: CASTATGFAEAFF. CDR3 sequence (DNA): TGTGCCAGCACTGCGACAGGGTTCGCTGAAGCTTTCTTT.

This clone appeared once. The chain is built from TRBV29-1 and TRBJ1-5; possible D gene TRBD1, 5 bases. Trimming removed 3 bases from V and 11 bases from J, with 11 bases in between. Looked up from germline, CDR1 is SQVTM and CDR2 is ANQGSEA. The CDR3 is 11 residues long. For the CDR3, the DNA is TGCAGCGTTGAGGTTTCGGGGGCCCAGCATTTT. Its translation is CSVEVSGAQHF.

The V call is TRBV18, the J call TRBJ2-4, with unresolved D. The CDR3 is 15 residues long. Germline-derived CDR1 and CDR2 are KGHSH and LQKENI. V was clipped by 5 bases and J by 0 bases, with 11 bases between them. This chain's CDR3 is CASSFFGGAKNIQYF. The DNA for the CDR3 is TGTGCCAGCTCATTCTTTGGCGGAGCCAAAAACATTCAGTACTTC.

V gene TRBV27 combines with J gene TRBJ1-3; possibly TRBD1 for D (5 bases). Looked up from germline, CDR1 is MNHEY and CDR2 is SMNVEV (reference sequence). The CDR3 has 13 residues. V lost 5 bases and J lost 4, with 9 bases in between. CDR3 DNA sequence: TGTGCCAGCAGTCGACGGGGGGGAAACACCATATATTTT. It is translated as CASSRRGGNTIYF.

The rearrangement links TRBV29-1 to TRBJ1-2; TRBD1 agrees at 12 bases. Germline CDR1 is SQVTM and CDR2 is ANQGSEA. The J segment lost 0 bases and the V segment lost 5 bases, leaving 7 bases of the junction unmatched. This CDR3 is 16 amino acids long. CDR3 amino acids: CSVKGTGGSANYGYTF. The CDR3 nucleotides read TGCAGCGTTAAGGGGACAGGGGGCTCGGCTAACTATGGCTACACCTTC.

The gene calls are TRBV18 and TRBJ2-2; no clear D gene. V was cut by 4 bases and J by 4 bases, with 4 bases left in between. From germline, CDR1 is KGHSH and CDR2 LQKENI. This CDR3 comprises 12 residues. CDR3 coding DNA: TGTGCCAGCTCACAGGGCACCGGGGAGCTGTTTTTT. Translation: CASSQGTGELFF. The whole variable domain, filled in from reference TRBV18 and TRBJ2-2, reads NAGVMQNPRHLVRRRGQEARLRCSPMKGHSHVYWYRQLPEEGLKFMVYLQKENIIDESGMPKERFSAEFPKEGPSILRIQQVVRGDSAAYFCASSQGTGELFFGEGSRLTVL.

This sequence joins TRBV19 and TRBJ1-5; D ambiguous. Trimming removed 0 bases from V and 4 bases from J, with 7 bases in between. CDR1 and CDR2 (germline): LNHDA, SQIVND (reference sequence). This CDR3 contains 14 residues. CDR3 bases: TGTGCCAGTAGTATAGATGGACGGAATCAGCCCCAGCATTTT. Protein product: CASSIDGRNQPQHF. Full variable domain (rest looked up from reference TRBV19 and TRBJ1-5): DGGITQSPKYLFRKEGQNVTLSCEQNLNHDAMYWYRQDPGQGLRLIYYSQIVNDFQKGDIAEGYSVSREKKESFPLTVTSAQKNPTAFYLCASSIDGRNQPQHFGDGTRLSIL.

Turning to this clone: Within the sample, other DNA sequences also encode this same CDR3. The rearrangement joins TRBV30 to TRBJ1-2; possible D gene TRBD1, 6 bases. The CDR3 consists of 12 residues. Germline values: CDR1 GTSNPN, CDR2 SVGIG (reference sequence). The V and J ends lost 2 bases and 4 bases respectively, with 8 bases between them. CDR3 sequence reads: CAWSTGPYGYTF. The CDR3 DNA follows: TGTGCCTGGAGTACAGGGCCCTATGGCTACACCTTC.

The J gene is TRBJ2-7, the V gene TRBV2; D is possibly TRBD2 (6 bases). Germline loops: CDR1 SNHLY, CDR2 FYNNEI. Deletions cut 8 bases from V and 6 bases from J, with 17 bases between. The CDR3 is made up of 13 amino acids. The CDR3 is CASRGWGRFEQYF. Written as DNA, the CDR3 is TGTGCCAGCCGGGGATGGGGGAGGTTCGAGCAGTACTTC.

The chain has TRBV7-2 and TRBJ1-1; no firm D call. This CDR3 comprises 17 residues. CDR1 and CDR2 (germline): SGHTA, FQGNSA. Deletions cut 5 bases from V and 2 bases from J, with 21 bases between. CDR3 region: CASSLMGLAAGNTEAFF. CDR3 nucleotides: TGTGCCAGCAGCCTCATGGGGTTGGCAGCCGGAAACACTGAAGCTTTCTTT.

The chain employs TRBV6-1 and TRBJ1-2, with D possibly TRBD1 on 5 matching bases. Germline V gene sequence: CDR1 MNHNS, CDR2 SASEGT. Trimming removed 1 base from V and 8 bases from J, with 14 bases in between. The CDR3 sequence is 14 residues long. The chain's CDR3 is CASSEVGVWRGYTF. The CDR3 coding sequence is TGTGCCAGCAGTGAAGTGGGGGTATGGCGAGGCTACACCTTC.

This clone was counted only a few times. This chain uses TRBV7-7 with TRBJ2-5; 11 bases match TRBD2. V shed 1 base and J 2 bases; nucleotides not matched to a gene: 3. Germline assignment: CDR1 SSHAT and CDR2 FNYEAQ (reference sequence). The CDR3 contains 16 residues. The CDR3 nucleotides are TGTGCCAGCAGCTTAGGGGGGACTAGCGGACAAGAGACCCAGTACTTC. It encodes CASSLGGTSGQETQYF.

The chain employs TRBV5-6 and TRBJ1-6; TRBD1 agrees at 7 bases. V gave up 6 bases and J gave up 13 bases; unmatched junction bases: 13. CDR3 size: 14 residues. Germline assignment: CDR1 SGHDT and CDR2 YYEEEE. The CDR3 coding sequence is TGTGCCAGCATGGCGGCAGGGGGAAACTCGCCCCTCCACTTT. Residues: CASMAAGGNSPLHF.

This clone was seen a handful of times. This chain uses TRBV6-5 with TRBJ1-3; D remains unclear. The CDR3 sequence is 14 residues long. The germline CDR1 and CDR2 sequences are MNHEY and SVGAGI. V gave up 6 bases and J gave up 0 bases, with 9 bases separating them. The CDR3 DNA sequence: TGTGCCAGCAGGGATGGGGTCTCTGGAAACACCATATATTTT. This sequence encodes CASRDGVSGNTIYF.

V and J are TRBV11-3 and TRBJ1-2; tentatively, D is TRBD1 (6 bases). The CDR3 spans 13 residues. Trimming took 5 bases from V and 7 from J, leaving 14 bases between them. The germline V gene has CDR1 SGHNT and CDR2 YENEEA. CDR3 coding DNA: TGTGCCAGCAGCCCAAGGACAGTTCGTGGCTACACCTTC. This translates into CASSPRTVRGYTF. Looking up the rest from reference TRBV11-3 and TRBJ1-2 gives the full variable domain: EAGVVQSPRYKIIEKKQPVAFWCNPISGHNTLYWYLQNLGQGPELLIRYENEEAVDDSQLPKDRFSAERLKGVDSTLKIQPAELGDSAVYLCASSPRTVRGYTFGSGTRLTVV.

The V call is TRBV5-1, the J call TRBJ2-7; either TRBD1 or TRBD2 may supply D (6 bases each). Germline-derived CDR1 and CDR2 are SGHRS and YFSETQ. Trimming cost V 3 bases and J 6 bases, with 10 bases left between them. The CDR3 consists of 12 residues. CDR3 coding DNA: TGCGCCAGCAGCTCACAGGGAGGCGAGCAGTACTTC. Translation: CASSSQGGEQYF.

This clone appeared once. The chain joins TRBV28 to TRBJ1-5; unclear D gene. The length of the CDR3 is 14 residues. V was cut by 3 bases and J by 7 bases, with 13 bases left in between. Germline values: CDR1 MDHEN, CDR2 SYDVKM. The CDR3 protein is CASSFGLFGQPQHF. The CDR3 region has the DNA TGTGCCAGCAGTTTTGGGCTTTTCGGGCAGCCCCAGCATTTT.

V gene TRBV7-6 combines with J gene TRBJ2-1; maybe TRBD1 (5 bases). V gave up 5 bases and J gave up 4 bases, with 12 bases separating them. The CDR3 is 14 amino acids. Germline V CDR1 and CDR2: SGHVS, FNYEAQ. In DNA form, the CDR3 reads TGTGCCAGCAGCCCCCAGACAGCTTACAATGAGCAGTTCTTC. It yields the protein CASSPQTAYNEQFF. Complete variable domain (other parts from reference TRBV7-6 and TRBJ2-1): GAGVSQSPRYKVTKRGQDVALRCDPISGHVSLYWYRQALGQGPEFLTYFNYEAQQDKSGLPNDRFSAERPEGSISTLTIQRTEQRDSAMYRCASSPQTAYNEQFFGPGTRLTVL.

This clone appeared a single time. This chain uses TRBV30 with TRBJ2-1; a possible D gene is TRBD2 (6 bases). The CDR3 sequence is 16 residues long. In germline, CDR1 is GTSNPN, CDR2 SVGIG (reference sequence). V was clipped by 2 bases and J by 6 bases, with 20 bases between them. CDR3 protein: CAWSSGGVLQPNEQFF. CDR3 nucleotide sequence: TGTGCCTGGAGTTCCGGCGGGGTCCTTCAGCCCAATGAGCAGTTCTTC.

The V and J genes are TRBV2 and TRBJ2-3; D is unclear. The CDR3 is made up of 15 amino acids. The germline CDR1 and CDR2 sequences are SNHLY and FYNNEI. The V end was cut by 7 bases, the J end by 2 bases, with 16 bases between. CDR3 bases: TGTGCCAGCACCGTCGGATTGTGGGTCACAGATACGCAGTATTTT. Encoded protein: CASTVGLWVTDTQYF.

This clone was seen a few times. J is TRBJ2-2 and V is TRBV5-1; D is possibly TRBD1 (5 bases). Germline loops: CDR1 SGHRS, CDR2 YFSETQ. The CDR3 spans 15 residues. V was cut by 1 base and J by 5 bases, with 12 bases left in between. For the CDR3, the DNA is TGCGCCAGCAGCTTGCAGGGCCCGGGTACCGGGGAGCTGTTTTTT. Its protein product is CASSLQGPGTGELFF.